There are many counts of the clone carrying this T cell receptor beta chain. The antigen is undetermined. This specimen belongs to a study of early T cells in non-severe SARS-CoV-2 infection. At the level of the study: From unsorted whole blood, bulk RNA was sequenced, and the chains remained unpaired. General study findings and limits: The matching step, a VDJdb search, favored anti-spike CD8 responses and missed private and CD4 specificities.

Trimming removed 3 bases at V and 12 bases at J, with 12 bases between. CDR3 size: 12 residues. Germline assignment: CDR1 ENHRY and CDR2 SYGVKD. Individual cDNA molecules each received unique molecular identifiers attached to them. Via MiXCR, TCRdb re-called the 5' RACE reads, giving one row per CDR3 protein. Counted here are about 26,000 distinct CDR3 sequences, less than 5% occurring once; the ten biggest clones make up 6.2%. The chain recombines TRBV10-3 with TRBJ2-1; D is uncertain. Material: whole blood. The receptor was derived from an adult who was a healthcare worker with PCR-confirmed SARS-CoV-2 infection or an uninfected control (not recorded which). The CDR3 reads CAISDLGYGQFF. The CDR3 DNA follows: TGTGCCATCAGTGACCTCGGCTATGGGCAGTTCTTC.